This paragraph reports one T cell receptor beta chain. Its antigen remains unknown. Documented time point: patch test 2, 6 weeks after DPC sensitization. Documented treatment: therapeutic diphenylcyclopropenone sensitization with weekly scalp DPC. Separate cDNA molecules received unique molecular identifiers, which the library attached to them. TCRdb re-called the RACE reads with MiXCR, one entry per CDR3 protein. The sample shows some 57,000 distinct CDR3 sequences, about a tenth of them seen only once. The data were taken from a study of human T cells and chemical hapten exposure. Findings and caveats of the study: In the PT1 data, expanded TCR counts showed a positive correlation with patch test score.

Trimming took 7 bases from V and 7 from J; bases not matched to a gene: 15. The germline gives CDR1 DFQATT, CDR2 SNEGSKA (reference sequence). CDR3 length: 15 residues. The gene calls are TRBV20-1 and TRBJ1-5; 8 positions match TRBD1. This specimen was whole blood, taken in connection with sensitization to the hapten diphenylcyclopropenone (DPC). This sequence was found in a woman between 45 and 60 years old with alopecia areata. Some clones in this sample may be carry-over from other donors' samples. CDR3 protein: CSVGGPDRAYQPQHF. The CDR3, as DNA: TGCAGTGTAGGGGGTCCGGACAGGGCTTACCAGCCCCAGCATTTT.